This T cell receptor (beta chain) came from a study of cytomegalovirus exposure and HLA in healthy donors. Findings and limits, study-wide: Analysis performed later found approximately 17,000 TCR beta sequences associated with HLA alleles at 0.05 false discovery rate.

Primers for the PCR totalled 60 Vbeta and 13 Jbeta. Some clones are missing from TCRdb's copy, which holds only in-frame ones; the method was immunoSEQ multiplex PCR. Among about 140,000 clones listed, about 80% were seen once. This CDR3 has 14 amino acids. Germline V CDR1 and CDR2: SGHTA, FQGNSA. The V end lost 5 bases, the J end lost 5 bases, and 15 bases lay between the germline ends. Notes on this clone: Its antigen is undetermined.

The sequenced sample was PBMCs. The receptor was isolated from a male donor in good health and CMV-seronegative. V usage is TRBV7-2 and J usage is TRBJ1-2; D gene ambiguous. The CDR3 nucleotides are TGTGCCAGCAGCCCGGAGAGGTTGGCTTATGGCTACACCTTC. It yields the protein CASSPERLAYGYTF. The complete variable domain, with remaining parts taken from reference TRBV7-2 and TRBJ1-2, reads GAGVSQSPSNKVTEKGKDVELRCDPISGHTALYWYRQSLGQGLEFLIYFQGNSAPDKSGLPSDRFSAERTGGSVSTLTIQRTQQEDSAVYLCASSPERLAYGYTFGSGTRLTVV.